This TCR beta chain derives from a study of regulatory T cells in long-lasting Graves disease. Specified time point: newly diagnosed GD, antithyroid drugs for less than 3 months. RNA extracted from PBMCs served as the sequencing template. The guidelines of the American Thyroid Association were the basis for diagnosing Graves' disease. According to the study, TCR beta libraries were built with iRepertoire HTBI primers and CDR3-region Arm-PCR. TCRdb reprocessed the multiplex PCR reads via MiXCR and lists one record per CDR3 protein. The sample carries about 460,000 distinct CDR3 sequences, 14% recorded once. This sample was shared with a second study, whose subject was T cells in Graves' hyperthyroidism and ophthalmopathy. That work adds: Newly diagnosed hyperthyroidism patients aged 18 to 65 years had disease lasting under 2 months.

The TCR originated in a woman aged 45-65 years with Graves disease. The sample was peripheral blood mononuclear cells (PBMCs), taken at new diagnosis, from a patient treated with antithyroid drugs.

CDR3 loop: CASSPSEGLFNYGYTF. CDR3 DNA: TGTGCCAGCAGCCCGTCCGAGGGCTTATTTAACTATGGCTACACCTTC. The rearrangement uses TRBV7-9 and TRBJ1-2, with D unclear. This CDR3 is built from 16 residues. Deletions cut 5 bases from V and 1 base from J, with 17 bases between. Germline CDR1 is SEHNR and CDR2 is FQNEAQ (reference sequence).